This T cell receptor (beta chain) was sequenced during a study of human T cells and chemical hapten exposure. Study context: It was small differences in pooled library volume that mainly caused per-sample TCR yields to vary.

Via MiXCR, TCRdb re-called the RACE reads, giving one row per CDR3 protein. The table includes 340,000 or so distinct CDR3 sequences, around 6.9% detected once. Time point in this sample: patch test 1, 2 weeks after DPC sensitization. Treatment denoted: therapeutic diphenylcyclopropenone sensitization with weekly scalp DPC. Total RNA was isolated from unfractionated whole blood. V lost 3 bases to trimming and J lost 2 bases, with 10 bases between them. The CDR3 contains 14 residues. From germline, CDR1 is SGHTA and CDR2 FQGNSA. Only a few counts were recorded for this clonotype. The chain joins TRBV7-2 to TRBJ1-2; D ambiguous. The sample was whole blood, taken in connection with sensitization to the hapten diphenylcyclopropenone (DPC). This TCR came from a woman under 30 with alopecia areata. Some clones in this sample may be carry-over from other donors' samples. CDR3 sequence reads: CASSFRTPNYGYTF. The CDR3 DNA reads as TGTGCCAGCAGCTTTAGAACACCAAACTATGGCTACACCTTC.